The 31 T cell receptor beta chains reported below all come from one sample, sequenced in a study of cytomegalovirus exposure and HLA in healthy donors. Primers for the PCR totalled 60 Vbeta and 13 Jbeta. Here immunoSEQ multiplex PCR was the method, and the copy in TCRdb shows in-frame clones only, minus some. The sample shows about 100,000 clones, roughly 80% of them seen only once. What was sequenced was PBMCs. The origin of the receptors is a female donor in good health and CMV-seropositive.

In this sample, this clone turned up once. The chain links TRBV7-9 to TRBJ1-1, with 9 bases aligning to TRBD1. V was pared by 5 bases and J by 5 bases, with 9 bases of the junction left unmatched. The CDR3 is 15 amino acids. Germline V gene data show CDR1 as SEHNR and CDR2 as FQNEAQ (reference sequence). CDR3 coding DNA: TGTGCCAGCAGCCACCAACAGGGGGCAGGGACTGAAGCTTTCTTT. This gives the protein CASSHQQGAGTEAFF. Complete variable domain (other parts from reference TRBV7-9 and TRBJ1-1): DTGVSQNPRHKITKRGQNVTFRCDPISEHNRLYWYRQTLGQGPEFLTYFQNEAQLEKSRLLSDRFSAERPKGSFSTLEIQRTEQGDSAMYLCASSHQQGAGTEAFFGQGTRLTVV.

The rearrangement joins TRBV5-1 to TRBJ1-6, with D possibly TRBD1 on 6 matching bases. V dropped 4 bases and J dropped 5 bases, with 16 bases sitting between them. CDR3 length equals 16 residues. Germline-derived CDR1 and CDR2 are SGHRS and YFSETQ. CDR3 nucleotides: TGCGCCAGCAGCGAGAACCCGGGACACAATAATTCACCCCTCCACTTT. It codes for CASSENPGHNNSPLHF.

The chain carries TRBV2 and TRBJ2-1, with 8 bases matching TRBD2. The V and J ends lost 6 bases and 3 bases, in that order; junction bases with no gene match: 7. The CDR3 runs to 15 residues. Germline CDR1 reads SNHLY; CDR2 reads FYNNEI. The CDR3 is CASSWSGSNYNEQFF. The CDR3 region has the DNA TGTGCCAGCAGCTGGAGCGGGAGTAACTACAATGAGCAGTTCTTC.

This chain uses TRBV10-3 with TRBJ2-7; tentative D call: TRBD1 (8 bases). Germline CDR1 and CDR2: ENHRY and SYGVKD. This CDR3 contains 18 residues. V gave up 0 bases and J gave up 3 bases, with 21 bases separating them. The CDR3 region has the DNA TGTGCCATCAGTGAGTCAGCGGGGACCCGGACAGGGAACTACGAGCAGTACTTC. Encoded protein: CAISESAGTRTGNYEQYF.

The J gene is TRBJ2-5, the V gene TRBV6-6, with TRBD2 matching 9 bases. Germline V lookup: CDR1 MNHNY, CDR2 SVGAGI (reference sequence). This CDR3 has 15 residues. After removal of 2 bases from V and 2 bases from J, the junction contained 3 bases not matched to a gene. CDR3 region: CASSYGGGGQETQYF. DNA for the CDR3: TGTGCCAGCAGTTACGGCGGGGGGGGACAAGAGACCCAGTACTTC.

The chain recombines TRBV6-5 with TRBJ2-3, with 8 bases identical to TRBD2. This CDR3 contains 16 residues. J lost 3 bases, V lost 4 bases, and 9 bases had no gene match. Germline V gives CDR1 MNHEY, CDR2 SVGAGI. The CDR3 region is CASSSFGRARTDTQYF. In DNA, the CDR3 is TGTGCCAGCAGTTCCTTCGGGAGGGCCAGGACAGATACGCAGTATTTT.

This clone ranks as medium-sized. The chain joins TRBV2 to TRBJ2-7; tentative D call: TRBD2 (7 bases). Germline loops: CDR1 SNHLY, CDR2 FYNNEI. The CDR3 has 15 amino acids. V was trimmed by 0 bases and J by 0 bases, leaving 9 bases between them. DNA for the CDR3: TGTGCCAGCAGTGAAGCGGGGGGGGCCTCCTACGAGCAGTACTTC. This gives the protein CASSEAGGASYEQYF.

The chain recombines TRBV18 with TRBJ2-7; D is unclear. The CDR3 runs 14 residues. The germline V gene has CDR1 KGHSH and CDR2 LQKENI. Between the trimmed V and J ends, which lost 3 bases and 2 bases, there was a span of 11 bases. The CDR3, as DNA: TGTGCCAGCTCACCCCAAAATCCCCCCTACGAGCAGTACTTC. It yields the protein CASSPQNPPYEQYF.

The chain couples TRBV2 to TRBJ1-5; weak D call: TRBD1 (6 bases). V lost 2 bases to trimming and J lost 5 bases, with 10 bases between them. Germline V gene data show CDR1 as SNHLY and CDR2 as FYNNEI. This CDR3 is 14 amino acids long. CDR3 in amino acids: CASSENRADQPQHF. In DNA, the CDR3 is TGTGCCAGCAGTGAAAACAGGGCGGATCAGCCCCAGCATTTT.

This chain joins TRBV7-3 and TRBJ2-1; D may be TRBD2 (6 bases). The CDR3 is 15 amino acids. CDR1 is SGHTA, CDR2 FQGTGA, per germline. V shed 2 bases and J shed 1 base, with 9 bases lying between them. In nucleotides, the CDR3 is TGTGCCAGCAGCTTAGGTAGCGGTTCCTACAATGAGCAGTTCTTC. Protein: CASSLGSGSYNEQFF.

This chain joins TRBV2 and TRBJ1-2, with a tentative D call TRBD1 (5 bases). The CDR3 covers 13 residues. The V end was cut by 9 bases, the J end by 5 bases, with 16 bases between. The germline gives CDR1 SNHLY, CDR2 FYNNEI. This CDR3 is CASSPGQGYGYTF. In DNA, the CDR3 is TGTGCCAGTTCACCCGGGCAGGGTTATGGCTACACCTTC.

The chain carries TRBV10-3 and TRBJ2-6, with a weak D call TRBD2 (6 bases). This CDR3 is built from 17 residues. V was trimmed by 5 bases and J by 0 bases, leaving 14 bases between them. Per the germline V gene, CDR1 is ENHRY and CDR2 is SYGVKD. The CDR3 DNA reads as TGTGCCATCAGTTCTTTAGCGGTCCGCTCTGGGGCCAACGTCCTGACTTTC. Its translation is CAISSLAVRSGANVLTF.

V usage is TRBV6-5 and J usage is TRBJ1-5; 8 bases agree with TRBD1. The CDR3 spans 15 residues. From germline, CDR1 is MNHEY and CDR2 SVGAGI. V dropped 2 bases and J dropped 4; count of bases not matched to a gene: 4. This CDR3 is CASSYTGTGNQPQHF. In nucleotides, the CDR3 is TGTGCCAGCAGTTACACCGGGACAGGTAATCAGCCCCAGCATTTT.

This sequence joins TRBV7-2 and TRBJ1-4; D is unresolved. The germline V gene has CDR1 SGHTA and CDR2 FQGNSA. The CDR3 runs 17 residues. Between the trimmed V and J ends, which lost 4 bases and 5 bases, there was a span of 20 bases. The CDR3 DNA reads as TGTGCCAGCAGCTACGGCTCGACCTCCTTACTAAATGAAAAACTGTTTTTT. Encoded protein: CASSYGSTSLLNEKLFF.

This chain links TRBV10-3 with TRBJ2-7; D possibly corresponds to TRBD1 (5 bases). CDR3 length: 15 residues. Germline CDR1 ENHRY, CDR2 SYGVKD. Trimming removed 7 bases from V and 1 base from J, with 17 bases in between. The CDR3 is CAIKELPGQSYEQYF. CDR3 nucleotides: TGTGCCATCAAGGAGCTTCCAGGGCAGTCCTACGAGCAGTACTTC.

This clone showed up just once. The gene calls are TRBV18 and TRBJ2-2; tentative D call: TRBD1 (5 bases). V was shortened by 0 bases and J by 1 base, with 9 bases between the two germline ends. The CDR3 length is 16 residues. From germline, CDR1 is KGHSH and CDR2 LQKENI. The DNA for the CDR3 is TGTGCCAGCTCACCACCAGAGACAGAGAACACCGGGGAGCTGTTTTTT. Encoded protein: CASSPPETENTGELFF.

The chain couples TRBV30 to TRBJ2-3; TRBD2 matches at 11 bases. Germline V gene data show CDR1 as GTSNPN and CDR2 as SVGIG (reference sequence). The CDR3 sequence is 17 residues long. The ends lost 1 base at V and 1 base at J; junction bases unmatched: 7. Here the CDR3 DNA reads TGTGCCTGGAGTGCTCGCCCGGGACTAGCGGGCACAGATACGCAGTATTTT. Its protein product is CAWSARPGLAGTDTQYF.

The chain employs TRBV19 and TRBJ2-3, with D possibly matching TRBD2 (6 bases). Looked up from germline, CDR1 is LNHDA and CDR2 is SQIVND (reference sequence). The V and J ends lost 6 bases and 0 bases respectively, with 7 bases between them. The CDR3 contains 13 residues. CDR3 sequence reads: CASRGTSTDTQYF. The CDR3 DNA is TGTGCCAGTAGGGGGACTAGCACAGATACGCAGTATTTT.

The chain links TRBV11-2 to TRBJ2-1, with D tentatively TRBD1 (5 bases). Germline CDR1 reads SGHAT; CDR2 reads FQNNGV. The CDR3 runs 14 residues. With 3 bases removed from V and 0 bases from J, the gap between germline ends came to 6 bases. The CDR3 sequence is CASSFDSSYNEQFF. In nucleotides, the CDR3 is TGTGCCAGCAGCTTCGACAGCTCCTACAATGAGCAGTTCTTC.

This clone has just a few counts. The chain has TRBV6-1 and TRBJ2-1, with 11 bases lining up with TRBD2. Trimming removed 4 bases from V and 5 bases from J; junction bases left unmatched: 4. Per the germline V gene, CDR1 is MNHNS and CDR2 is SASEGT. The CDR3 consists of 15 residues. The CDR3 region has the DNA TGTGCCAGCAGTGCTAGCGGGGGGAAACACAATGAGCAGTTCTTC. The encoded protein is CASSASGGKHNEQFF.

CDR3 sequence: CASSLGAGGEQFF. Here the CDR3 DNA reads TGTGCCAGCAGCTTAGGCGCCGGGGGTGAGCAGTTCTTC. V gene TRBV7-6 combines with J gene TRBJ2-1; TRBD2 might be the D (6 bases). This CDR3 is 13 amino acids long. V gave up 1 base and J gave up 9 bases, with 10 bases separating them. The germline gives CDR1 SGHVS, CDR2 FNYEAQ.

CDR3 region: CASSGGGHNQPQHF. CDR3 in DNA: TGTGCCAGCTCCGGGGGGGGGCACAATCAGCCCCAGCATTTT. The V call is TRBV5-6, the J call TRBJ1-5; tentatively, D is TRBD1 (6 bases). The CDR3 extends over 14 amino acids. Trimming took 7 bases from V and 3 from J, leaving 14 bases between them. The V gene's germline CDR1 is SGHDT and CDR2 YYEEEE.

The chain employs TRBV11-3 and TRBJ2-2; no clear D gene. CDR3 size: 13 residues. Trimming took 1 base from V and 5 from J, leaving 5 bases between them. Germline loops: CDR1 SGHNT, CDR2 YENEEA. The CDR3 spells CASSLVRTGELFF. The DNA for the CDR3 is TGTGCCAGCAGCTTAGTGAGAACCGGGGAGCTGTTTTTT.

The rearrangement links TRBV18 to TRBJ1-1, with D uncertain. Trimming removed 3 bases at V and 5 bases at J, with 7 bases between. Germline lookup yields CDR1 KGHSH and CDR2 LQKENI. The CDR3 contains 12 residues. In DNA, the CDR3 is TGTGCCAGCTCACCCCGTTTGACTGAAGCTTTCTTT. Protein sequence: CASSPRLTEAFF. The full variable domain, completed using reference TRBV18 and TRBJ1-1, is NAGVMQNPRHLVRRRGQEARLRCSPMKGHSHVYWYRQLPEEGLKFMVYLQKENIIDESGMPKERFSAEFPKEGPSILRIQQVVRGDSAAYFCASSPRLTEAFFGQGTRLTVV.

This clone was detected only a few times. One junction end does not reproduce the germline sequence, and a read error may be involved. DNA of the CDR3: TGTTCCAGCAGCTCACAGGGGACGACTAATGAAAAACTGTTTTTT. Protein sequence: CSSSSQGTTNEKLFF. This chain joins TRBV7-9 and TRBJ1-4, with 7 bases fitting TRBD1. The germline V gene has CDR1 SEHNR and CDR2 FQNEAQ (reference sequence). The CDR3 spans 15 residues.

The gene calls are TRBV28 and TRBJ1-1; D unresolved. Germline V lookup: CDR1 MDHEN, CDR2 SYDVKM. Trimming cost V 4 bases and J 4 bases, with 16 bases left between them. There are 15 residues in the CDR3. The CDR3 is CASSSPSRALTEAFF. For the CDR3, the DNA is TGTGCCAGCAGTTCCCCCTCGCGGGCTCTCACTGAAGCTTTCTTT. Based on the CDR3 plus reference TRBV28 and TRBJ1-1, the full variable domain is DVKVTQSSRYLVKRTGEKVFLECVQDMDHENMFWYRQDPGLGLRLIYFSYDVKMKEKGDIPEGYSVSREKKERFSLILESASTNQTSMYLCASSSPSRALTEAFFGQGTRLTVV.

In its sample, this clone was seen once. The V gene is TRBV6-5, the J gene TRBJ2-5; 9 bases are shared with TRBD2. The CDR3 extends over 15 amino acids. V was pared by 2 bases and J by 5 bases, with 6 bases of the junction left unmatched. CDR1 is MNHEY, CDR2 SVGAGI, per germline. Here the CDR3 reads CASSYGLAGRETQYF. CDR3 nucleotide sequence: TGTGCCAGCAGTTACGGGCTAGCGGGAAGGGAGACCCAGTACTTC.

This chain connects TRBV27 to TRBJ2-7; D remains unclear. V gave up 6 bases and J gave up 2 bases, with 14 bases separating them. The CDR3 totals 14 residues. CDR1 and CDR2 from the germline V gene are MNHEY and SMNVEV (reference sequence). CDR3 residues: CASSLRFGPYEQYF. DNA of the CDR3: TGTGCCAGCAGCCTGCGGTTCGGCCCCTACGAGCAGTACTTC.

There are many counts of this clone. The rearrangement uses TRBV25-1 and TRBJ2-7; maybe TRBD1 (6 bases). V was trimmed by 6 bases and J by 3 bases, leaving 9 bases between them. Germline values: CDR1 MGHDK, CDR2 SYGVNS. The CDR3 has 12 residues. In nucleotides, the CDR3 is TGTGCCAGCAGGGTACAGGGCTACGAGCAGTACTTC. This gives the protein CASRVQGYEQYF.

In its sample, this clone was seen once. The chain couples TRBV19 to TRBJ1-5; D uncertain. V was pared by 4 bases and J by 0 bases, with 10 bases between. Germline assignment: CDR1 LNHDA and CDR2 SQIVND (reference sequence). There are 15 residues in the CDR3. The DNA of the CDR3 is TGTGCCAGTAGTACAGGTTTAAATAGCAATCAGCCCCAGCATTTT. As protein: CASSTGLNSNQPQHF.

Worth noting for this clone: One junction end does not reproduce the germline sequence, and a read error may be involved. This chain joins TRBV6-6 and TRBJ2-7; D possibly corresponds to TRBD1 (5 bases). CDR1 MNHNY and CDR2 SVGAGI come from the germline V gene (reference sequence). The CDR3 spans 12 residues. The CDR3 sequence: CASSYSTGPPSF. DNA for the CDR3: TGTGCCAGCAGTTACTCAACAGGACCTCCGTCCTTC.